In its sample, the clone carrying this T cell receptor (beta chain) was seen once. Treatment given: some 20 received Ad26.COV2.S at low or high dose, single or two shots; about 5 received placebo; per-sample allocation not given. Sampling happened 63 days after the first vaccine or placebo injection. Measured with immunoSEQ multiplex PCR; TCRdb has only the in-frame clones, and not every one. The data contain about 430,000 clones, about 93% of them singletons. J gave up 8 bases and V 4 bases, and 10 bases lay outside the gene matches. The CDR3 has 14 residues. The V gene's germline CDR1 is SGHAT and CDR2 FQNNGV. The data were taken from a study of Ad26.COV2.S vaccination and SARS-CoV-2 variants. The overall study: Once, or twice with 56 days between doses, Ad26.COV2.S was given intramuscularly.

The rearrangement uses TRBV11-2 and TRBJ1-1; the match to TRBD1 covers 7 bases. The source was peripheral blood, collected in a trial of Ad26.COV2.S vaccine versus placebo. The TCR sequence derives from a person aged 18 to 65 who received the Ad26.COV2.S COVID-19 vaccine or a placebo. CDR3 in amino acids: CASSWMVAGGEAFF. CDR3 bases: TGTGCCAGCAGCTGGATGGTGGCAGGGGGAGAAGCTTTCTTT. Supplemented by reference TRBV11-2 and TRBJ1-1, the full variable domain reads EAGVAQSPRYKIIEKRQSVAFWCNPISGHATLYWYQQILGQGPKLLIQFQNNGVVDDSQLPKDRFSAERLKGVDSTLKIQPAKLEDSAVYLCASSWMVAGGEAFFGQGTRLTVV.